The next 26 T cell receptor beta chains were all read from a single sample in a study of T-cell reconstitution after alpha-beta-depleted transplantation in children. Preparation of the TCRbeta library involved a method that used unique molecular identifiers. Via MiXCR, TCRdb re-called the PCR reads, giving one row per CDR3 protein. Seen here are 440,000 or so distinct CDR3 sequences, approximately 11% observed once, and the top ten hold roughly 5.5%. Sequencing used PBMCs from the stem cell graft donor, obtained from the stem cell graft. The receptors shown here come from a human donor who donated a stem cell graft to a child with acute myeloid leukemia.

The rearrangement joins TRBV24-1 to TRBJ2-1; 8 nucleotides line up with TRBD1. V lost 3 bases, J lost 1 base, and 4 bases stayed unmatched. Germline CDR1 and CDR2: KGHDR and SFDVKD. This CDR3 is built from 16 residues. The CDR3 coding sequence is TGTGCCACCAGTGATAATGGACAGGGTTCCTACAATGAGCAGTTCTTC. Its translation: CATSDNGQGSYNEQFF.

This clonotype was recorded many times. The chain carries TRBV6-5 and TRBJ1-3; D might be TRBD1 (5 bases). The germline gives CDR1 MNHEY, CDR2 SVGAGI. The CDR3 contains 13 residues. The V end lost 4 bases, the J end lost 4 bases, and 8 bases lay between the germline ends. The CDR3 here is CASSLYRGNTIYF. The CDR3, as DNA: TGTGCCAGCAGTTTATACAGGGGAAACACCATATATTTT.

In regard to this clonotype: A single base separates this from a much larger clone, so it may be a read error. J is TRBJ2-1 and V is TRBV4-1; D is ambiguous. The CDR3 consists of 17 residues. Germline CDR1 and CDR2: MGHRA and YSYEKL. CDR3 amino acids: CASSHVNLGFVDNDQFF. In DNA, the CDR3 is TGCGCCAGCAGCCATGTAAATCTTGGGTTTGTCGACAATGACCAGTTCTTC.

This clonotype was seen repeatedly, ten times or more. The chain couples TRBV6-5 to TRBJ2-5, with TRBD2 identical over 13 bases. The CDR3 totals 16 residues. The V and J ends lost 1 base and 3 bases, in that order; junction bases with no gene match: 2. CDR1 MNHEY and CDR2 SVGAGI come from the germline V gene. CDR3 coding DNA: TGTGCCAGCAGTTACTATGGGACTAGCGGGAAAGAGACCCAGTACTTC. Translation gives CASSYYGTSGKETQYF.

The chain is built from TRBV6-1 and TRBJ2-3; D not certain. Germline CDR1 reads MNHNS; CDR2 reads SASEGT. CDR3 length equals 15 residues. Trimming pared 1 base from V and 7 bases from J, leaving 15 bases between. CDR3 nucleotides: TGTGCCAGCAGTGAAGGGACCTATTCTATCAATACGCAGTATTTT. Residues: CASSEGTYSINTQYF.

The chain combines TRBV7-6 with TRBJ2-1; possibly TRBD2 for D (5 bases). Germline lookup yields CDR1 SGHVS and CDR2 FNYEAQ. V lost 2 bases and J lost 8, with 19 bases in between. The CDR3 is 16 residues long. The CDR3 spells CASSLFSNPEVDEQFF. As DNA, the CDR3 is TGTGCCAGCAGCTTATTCTCAAATCCGGAGGTGGATGAGCAGTTCTTC.

This clonotype has only a few counts. V and J are TRBV6-1 and TRBJ1-1; D is unclear. CDR1 and CDR2 (germline): MNHNS, SASEGT. CDR3 size: 14 residues. V shed 2 bases and J shed 0 bases, with 7 bases lying between them. The CDR3 nucleotides are TGTGCCAGCAGTGAACGCGCGTTGAACACTGAAGCTTTCTTT. Protein sequence: CASSERALNTEAFF.

The chain is built from TRBV20-1 and TRBJ2-7; TRBD2 matches 16 bases. There are 17 residues in the CDR3. Germline V gene sequence: CDR1 DFQATT, CDR2 SNEGSKA (reference sequence). V lost 2 bases to trimming and J lost 6 bases; unmatched junction nucleotides: 10. The CDR3 bases are TGCAGTGCTAGAACCGGGACTAGCGGGAGGGCCACTCGCGAGCAGTACTTC. Its translation: CSARTGTSGRATREQYF.

This clonotype showed up just a few times. The chain links TRBV12-3 or TRBV12-4 to TRBJ2-1; 16 nucleotides agree with TRBD2. There are 17 residues in the CDR3. V was clipped by 1 base and J by 6 bases; unmatched bases: 3. CDR3 nucleotide sequence: TGTGCCAGCAGTTTAGAGGGACTAGCGGGGGGGCTCAATGAGCAGTTCTTC. Amino acids: CASSLEGLAGGLNEQFF.

This clonotype was counted a few times. CDR3 bases: TGTGCCAGCAGTTTATGTCTAGCGGGGGGGCGCGGTTACGAGCAGTACGTC. Residues: CASSLCLAGGRGYEQYV. V and J are TRBV12-3 or TRBV12-4 and TRBJ2-7; 12 positions match TRBD2. The CDR3 loop spans 17 amino acids. The ends lost 2 bases at V and 4 bases at J; junction bases unmatched: 9.

The chain couples TRBV29-1 to TRBJ2-3; no clear D. Germline V gene lookup returns CDR1 SQVTM and CDR2 ANQGSEA. V gave up 6 bases and J gave up 2 bases, with 9 bases separating them. CDR3 size: 12 residues. CDR3 coding DNA: TGCAGCGTACTCTGGTACACAGATACGCAGTATTTT. It specifies CSVLWYTDTQYF.

The chain couples TRBV6-1 to TRBJ2-3; D is possibly TRBD2 (6 bases). Germline values: CDR1 MNHNS, CDR2 SASEGT. V lost 7 bases to trimming and J lost 2 bases, with 16 bases between them. The CDR3 has 15 residues. Here the CDR3 DNA reads TGTGCCAGCAAGACTAGTGAGGTTGTCACAGATACGCAGTATTTT. It specifies CASKTSEVVTDTQYF.

This chain joins TRBV15 and TRBJ2-2; TRBD1 matches at 8 bases. Unmatched junction bases numbered 5, after V lost 1 base and J lost 7 bases. Germline assignment: CDR1 LNHNV and CDR2 YYDKDF (reference sequence). The CDR3 is made up of 15 amino acids. The CDR3 region has the DNA TGTGCCACCAGCAGAGTCACAGGGGGGATCGGGGAGCTGTTTTTT. This encodes CATSRVTGGIGELFF.

V gene TRBV5-1 combines with J gene TRBJ1-1; D ambiguous. The germline V and J ends were trimmed by 4 bases and 0 bases, with 16 bases remaining between them. The CDR3 covers 16 residues. The germline gives CDR1 SGHRS, CDR2 YFSETQ. The CDR3: CASSNGRTNLNTEAFF. CDR3 sequence (DNA): TGCGCCAGCAGCAACGGACGGACTAATTTGAACACTGAAGCTTTCTTT.

This clonotype occurred a few times. It is unclear where the CDR3 begins or ends on the DNA, so no DNA is shown, and the CDR3 is as TCRdb lists it. CDR3 residues: CASSLSAALNTEAFF. The rearrangement uses TRBV5-1 and TRBJ1-1. The germline gives CDR1 SGHRS, CDR2 YFSETQ. Including both end residues, the CDR3 is 15 amino acids long.

This clonotype occurred many times. The chain uses TRBV7-2 and TRBJ1-1, with D possibly TRBD1 on 5 matching bases. The CDR3 contains 13 residues. The V and J ends lost 1 base and 8 bases respectively, with 11 bases between them. CDR1 is SGHTA, CDR2 FQGNSA, per germline. The CDR3 loop reads CASSLVQRDEAFF. The CDR3 region has the DNA TGTGCCAGCAGCTTAGTTCAGCGGGACGAAGCTTTCTTT.

V is TRBV2 and J is TRBJ1-6, with 9 bases identical to TRBD1. Germline CDR1 and CDR2: SNHLY and FYNNEI. CDR3 length: 15 amino acids. V trimming: 0 bases; J trimming: 7 bases; junction bases outside the gene matches: 1. Here the CDR3 DNA reads TGTGCCAGCAGTGAAGCGGGACAGGGCAATTCACCCCTCCACTTT. It encodes CASSEAGQGNSPLHF.

This clonotype was detected only a few times. V is TRBV6-1 and J is TRBJ2-7; possibly TRBD2 for D (7 bases). This CDR3 is 13 amino acids long. Germline loops: CDR1 MNHNS, CDR2 SASEGT. The V and J ends lost 10 bases and 3 bases respectively, with 16 bases between them. The CDR3 here is CATQVGGVYEQYF. The CDR3 region has the DNA TGTGCCACCCAAGTAGGGGGGGTCTACGAGCAGTACTTC.

This clonotype was counted between two and nine times. This sequence joins TRBV6-1 and TRBJ1-1, with 11 bases matching TRBD1. There are 15 residues in the CDR3. V was pared by 4 bases and J by 5 bases, with 6 bases of the junction left unmatched. The germline CDR1 and CDR2 sequences are MNHNS and SASEGT. This CDR3 reads CASSAGTGGWTEAFF. DNA of the CDR3: TGTGCCAGCAGTGCCGGGACAGGGGGTTGGACTGAAGCTTTCTTT.

This clonotype has a handful of counts. The chain uses TRBV4-2 and TRBJ2-6; D call uncertain. The CDR3 totals 16 residues. Germline CDR1 and CDR2: LGHNA and YNFKEQ. Trimming cost V 5 bases and J 0 bases, with 11 bases left between them. CDR3 protein: CASSGSDSSGANVLTF. DNA for the CDR3: TGTGCCAGCAGCGGCAGCGATTCCTCTGGGGCCAACGTCCTGACTTTC.

This clonotype was observed a handful of times. This chain connects TRBV5-8 to TRBJ1-5; D unclear. The CDR3 consists of 15 residues. The germline CDR1 and CDR2 sequences are SGHTS and YDEGEE. Trimming stripped 0 bases from V and 1 base from J, with 8 bases between. CDR3 nucleotide sequence: TGTGCCAGCAGCTTGGGGTGGGTAAGCAATCAGCCCCAGCATTTT. Translating it yields CASSLGWVSNQPQHF.

This chain links TRBV7-8 with TRBJ1-2; TRBD1 matches 7 bases. The CDR3 is 15 residues long. V gave up 1 base and J gave up 4 bases; unmatched junction bases: 6. Germline CDR1 and CDR2: SGHVS and FQNEAQ. CDR3 sequence: CASSLGAGGTYGYTF. In DNA, the CDR3 is TGTGCCAGCAGCTTAGGGGCAGGGGGTACCTATGGCTACACCTTC.

This clonotype was detected ten times or more. V usage is TRBV28 and J usage is TRBJ2-1; 7 bases map to TRBD2. The junction had 2 bases not matched to a gene; V was cut back by 2 bases and J by 4 bases. The CDR3 extends over 14 amino acids. Germline-derived CDR1 and CDR2 are MDHEN and SYDVKM. The CDR3 sequence is CASSLAGVYNEQFF. DNA for the CDR3: TGTGCCAGCAGTTTAGCGGGGGTTTACAATGAGCAGTTCTTC. The complete variable domain, with remaining parts taken from reference TRBV28 and TRBJ2-1, reads DVKVTQSSRYLVKRTGEKVFLECVQDMDHENMFWYRQDPGLGLRLIYFSYDVKMKEKGDIPEGYSVSREKKERFSLILESASTNQTSMYLCASSLAGVYNEQFFGPGTRLTVL.

A few counts support this clonotype. The chain is built from TRBV20-1 and TRBJ2-7; 9 bases match TRBD1. CDR3 length: 15 residues. Germline lookup yields CDR1 DFQATT and CDR2 SNEGSKA (reference sequence). V dropped 6 bases and J dropped 3; count of bases not matched to a gene: 12. The DNA for the CDR3 is TGCAGTGCGCCTCCGGGACAGGGATTCCACTACGAGCAGTACGTC. As protein: CSAPPGQGFHYEQYV.

Many counts were recorded for this clonotype. The V call is TRBV10-3, the J call TRBJ2-7; possible D gene TRBD1, 6 bases. From germline, CDR1 is ENHRY and CDR2 SYGVKD. Trimming cost V 4 bases and J 1 base, with 14 bases left between them. The CDR3 length is 15 residues. CDR3 sequence: CAISAGQWGSYEQYF. The CDR3, as DNA: TGTGCCATCAGTGCCGGACAGTGGGGGTCCTACGAGCAGTACTTC.

This clonotype was detected many times. The V and J genes are TRBV6-1 and TRBJ2-5; TRBD1 aligns across 8 bases. There are 14 residues in the CDR3. In germline, CDR1 is MNHNS, CDR2 SASEGT. The V gene end was trimmed by 6 bases and the J gene end by 2 bases; junction bases not matched to a gene: 5. The chain's CDR3 is CASRQYRGQETQYF. As DNA, the CDR3 is TGTGCCAGCAGGCAATACAGGGGGCAAGAGACCCAGTACTTC.